This is a list of T cell receptor beta chains from one sample in a study of long-term antiretroviral therapy in people with HIV. Sequencing used immunoSEQ multiplex PCR; TCRdb keeps in-frame clones, though not all of them. The sample shows just over 35,000 clones, around 94% of them seen only once. The sequencing here drew on unsorted PBMCs, taken 4.1 years after starting antiretroviral therapy. Every receptor here comes from a woman between 50 and 59 years old with HIV. CDR3s include the opening cysteine and the closing phenylalanine or tryptophan. The order of the fields is J gene, V gene, D gene, clone size, CDR3 protein, CDR3 DNA. D genes are given only for firm matches. Only part of the rows carry a size: once, few, many, or a class if the clone is expanded.

TRBJ1-6 TRBV7-9 NA NA CASTPRGGRYNSPLHF TGTGCCAGCACCCCTCGAGGGGGTCGGTATAATTCACCCCTCCACTTT
TRBJ2-1 TRBV10-1 TRBD1 NA CASSGQGAPNEQFF TGCGCCAGCAGCGGACAGGGGGCTCCCAATGAGCAGTTCTTC
TRBJ2-3 TRBV7-6 NA NA CASSLRDSTDTQYF TGTGCCAGCAGCTTAAGGGACTCCACAGATACGCAGTATTTT
TRBJ2-2 TRBV19 NA NA CASVLRALDAGTGELFF TGTGCCAGTGTACTTAGGGCTCTTGATGCGGGCACCGGGGAGCTGTTTTTT
TRBJ1-2 TRBV14 NA NA CASSQAAGPHYGYTF TGTGCCAGCAGCCAAGCGGCAGGGCCCCACTATGGCTACACCTTC
TRBJ2-2 TRBV5-4 NA once CASSIGGAGRTGELFF TGTGCCAGCAGCATAGGTGGGGCAGGGCGCACCGGGGAGCTGTTTTTT
TRBJ2-7 TRBV7-2 TRBD2 NA CASSSPGLAGGRYEQYF TGTGCCAGCAGCTCCCCGGGTCTAGCGGGGGGTCGTTACGAGCAGTACTTC
TRBJ1-4 TRBV7-9 NA NA CASSRSLNEKLFF TGTGCCAGCAGCCGATCCCTTAATGAAAAACTGTTTTTT
TRBJ2-7 TRBV6-6 NA once CASSYSGGTYEQYF TGTGCCAGCAGTTACTCGGGTGGAACCTACGAGCAGTACTTC
TRBJ1-2 TRBV27 TRBD1 NA CASSYTGDWDGYTF TGTGCCAGCAGTTACACAGGGGATTGGGATGGCTACACCTTC
TRBJ1-1 TRBV19 NA NA CASSSRGSRRVEAFF TGTGCCAGTAGCAGTAGGGGAAGTAGGAGGGTTGAAGCTTTCTTT
TRBJ2-7 TRBV6-6 TRBD1 NA CASSYEVTGGYEQYF TGTGCCAGCAGTTATGAAGTGACAGGGGGCTACGAGCAGTACTTC